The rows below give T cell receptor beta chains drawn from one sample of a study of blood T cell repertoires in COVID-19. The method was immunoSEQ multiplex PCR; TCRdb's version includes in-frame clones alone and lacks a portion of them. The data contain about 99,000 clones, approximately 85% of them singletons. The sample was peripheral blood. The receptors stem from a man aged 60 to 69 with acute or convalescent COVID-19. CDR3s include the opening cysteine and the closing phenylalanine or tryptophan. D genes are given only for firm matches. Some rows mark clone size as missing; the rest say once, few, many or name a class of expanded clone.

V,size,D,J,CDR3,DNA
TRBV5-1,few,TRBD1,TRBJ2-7,CASRRTGGSEEQYF,TGCGCCAGCAGAAGGACAGGGGGATCGGAGGAGCAGTACTTC
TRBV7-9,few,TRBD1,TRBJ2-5,CASSPNRGPETQYF,TGTGCCAGCAGCCCCAACAGGGGGCCGGAGACCCAGTACTTC
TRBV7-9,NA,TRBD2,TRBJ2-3,CTNVGRVKQDTQYF,TGTACCAACGTCGGGAGGGTCAAACAAGATACGCAGTATTTT
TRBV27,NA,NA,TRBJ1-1,CASSPSWRGTEAFF,TGTGCCAGCAGTCCATCCTGGAGGGGCACTGAAGCTTTCTTT
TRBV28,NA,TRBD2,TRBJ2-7,CATYLAGNYEQYF,TGTGCCACCTATCTAGCGGGAAACTACGAGCAGTACTTC
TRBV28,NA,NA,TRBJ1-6,CASILTGGHSPLHF,TGTGCCAGCATATTGACGGGAGGTCATTCACCCCTCCACTTT
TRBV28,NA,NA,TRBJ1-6,CASSLNPGQNNSPLHF,TGTGCCAGCAGTTTAAACCCCGGACAGAATAATTCACCCCTCCACTTT
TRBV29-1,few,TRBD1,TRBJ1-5,CSVGGGQGGNQPQHF,TGCAGCGTTGGCGGTGGACAGGGAGGCAATCAGCCCCAGCATTTT
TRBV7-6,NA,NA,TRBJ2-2,CASSWRDSGELFF,TGTGCCAGCAGCTGGAGGGACAGCGGGGAGCTGTTTTTT
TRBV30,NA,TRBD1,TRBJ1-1,CAWSAGQFMNTEAFF,TGTGCCTGGAGTGCGGGACAGTTCATGAACACTGAAGCTTTCTTT
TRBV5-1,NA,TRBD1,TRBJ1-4,CASSLGTGREKLFF,TGCGCCAGCAGCTTGGGGACAGGGAGGGAAAAACTGTTTTTT
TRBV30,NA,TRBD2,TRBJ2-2,CAWSVLGREVNTGELFF,TGTGCCTGGAGTGTACTCGGGAGGGAGGTGAACACCGGGGAGCTGTTTTTT
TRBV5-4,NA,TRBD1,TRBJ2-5,CASSRQTGGGETQYF,TGTGCCAGCAGCCGCCAGACAGGGGGCGGCGAGACCCAGTACTTC
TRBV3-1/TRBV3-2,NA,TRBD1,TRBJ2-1,CASSSYGTGDYNEQFF,TGTGCCAGCAGCTCGTACGGGACAGGGGACTACAATGAGCAGTTCTTC
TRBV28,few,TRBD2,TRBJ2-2,CASSSLTSGRAGTGELFF,TGTGCCAGCAGTTCCTTAACTAGCGGGAGGGCAGGGACCGGGGAGCTGTTTTTT
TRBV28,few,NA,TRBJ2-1,CASRTFRRAFTYNEQFF,TGTGCCAGCAGGACCTTTAGGCGGGCATTCACCTACAATGAGCAGTTCTTC
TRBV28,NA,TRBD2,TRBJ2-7,CASGSAGGPDEQYF,TGTGCCAGCGGATCTGCGGGAGGGCCGGACGAGCAGTACTTC
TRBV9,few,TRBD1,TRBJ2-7,CASSPGQEIYEQYF,TGTGCCAGCAGCCCGGGACAGGAGATCTACGAGCAGTACTTC
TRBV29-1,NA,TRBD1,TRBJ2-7,CSVVQGVDEQYF,TGCAGCGTTGTCCAGGGGGTTGACGAGCAGTACTTC
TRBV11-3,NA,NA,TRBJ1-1,CASSLVGGTEAFF,TGTGCCAGCAGCTTAGTGGGGGGCACTGAAGCTTTCTTT
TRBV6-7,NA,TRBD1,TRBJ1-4,CASSYYRDRDLRPTNEKLFF,TGTGCCAGCAGTTACTACCGGGACAGGGACCTTCGACCAACTAATGAAAAACTGTTTTTT
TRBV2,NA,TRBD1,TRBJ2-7,CASSSDRGTYEQYF,TGTGCCAGCAGTTCGGACAGGGGGACCTACGAGCAGTACTTC